This T cell receptor beta chain was captured by sequencing in a study of shared clonotypes between healthy human individuals. Measured with immunoSEQ multiplex PCR; TCRdb has only the in-frame clones, and not every one. The data hold around 2.1 million clones, with approximately 95% observed a single time. The V end was cut by 3 bases, the J end by 4 bases, with 25 bases between. Germline V gene lookup returns CDR1 GTSNPN and CDR2 SVGIG (reference sequence). The CDR3 extends over 17 amino acids. The chain links TRBV30 to TRBJ2-7; TRBD2 is a possible D gene (6 bases). This TCR came from a man aged 18 to 30 in good health. The source material was naive CD4+ T cells sorted from blood. Stated subset: CD45RA+ positively selected. CDR3 sequence (DNA): TGTGCCTGGAGCGGGGATTATTCCGGCGGGAAATCGTACGAGCAGTACTTC. Protein sequence: CAWSGDYSGGKSYEQYF.